The entry below describes one T cell receptor beta chain. This clone's antigen is unknown. No qualities accompany the bases; no much larger clone lies one base away. These data originate in a study of blood T cell repertoires in COVID-19 (dated by TCRdb to 2020 to 2021). Study-level background: Collaborator samples came from the United States, Italy and Spain and covered acute and convalescent phases of COVID-19. The prospective study material was composed of cDNA or gDNA derived from T cells, B-cell-depleted T cells, or PBMCs. Deeply sampled blood TCRbeta repertoires from subjects exposed to, actively infected with, or recovered from COVID-19 were included in the dataset. The repertoires were made available in a free public database intended to serve as a resource for research on the immune response to SARS-CoV-2. Samples came from the ongoing ImmuneRACE study (first 160 participants) plus 1,254 subjects from 6 global collaborators. The sample metadata nearly always contained a de-identified subject ID, COVID-19 status, age in years and sex. Where HLA class I and class II types were available, the types were taken from metadata supplied by the sample provider, not from assay-based typing.

TCRbeta CDR3 regions were amplified from genomic DNA using the immunoSEQ Assay, a bias-controlled multiplex PCR. Under the source paper's analysis protocol: The number of nucleated cells in each sample was estimated from the amplification of reference gene primers within the assay. To quantify the absolute abundance of each unique TCRbeta CDR3 rearrangement, sequence reads were collapsed and filtered. For each sample, productive Simpson clonality was calculated by taking the square root of Simpson's diversity index across productive rearrangements. Here the immuneACCESS table is served through TCRdb, limited to in-frame sequences with V and J called. Missing clones are a known gap in these copies; in checked studies unresolved V genes cover under half, and the rest lacks a known reason. V, J and clone size are taken as reported in that table, and D and trimming were inferred from the DNA itself. This sample has a few hundred thousand clones in its table, and 70% to 90% of those were observed once. The ten biggest clones cover 2.2% of the sample.

From a lookup of the germline V gene (reference sequence), CDR1 and CDR2 are SGHNT and YYREEE. Relative to germline, V is missing 0 bases and J is missing 6 bases, with 5 bases of the junction outside any gene match. Including the terminal cysteine and phenylalanine, the CDR3 comprises 16 residues. Only the CDR3 part of the read is kept: 48 bases, read in frame from the first base. Enrolling through a virtual design, the prospective study's participants ranged in age from roughly 18 to 90 years and lived across 24 United States geographic areas. Cohort assignment in the prospective study relied on participant-reported clinical history from a screening survey and a study questionnaire. Recovered participants in ImmuneRACE Cohort 3 were defined as having two consecutive negative NP/OP PCR tests, clearance from a healthcare professional, or resolution of symptoms. In the prospective study, mobile phlebotomists collected whole blood, serum and a nasopharyngeal or oropharyngeal swab from each participant. Over an approximately 2-month period, participants in the prospective study had the option of providing additional blood draws and questionnaires. Before DNA extraction, blood samples from the prospective study were shipped at room temperature or frozen.

The paper's findings and limits, for the study overall: How much clinical and demographic metadata was included differed by source and by participant, and the metadata was provided uncurated.

Sequencing input: PBMCs or T cells enriched from blood (not recorded which). The rearrangement combines TRBV5-4 with TRBJ2-5; 13 bases in between match TRBD2. This sequence was found in a man aged 25 to 45 who had recovered from COVID-19. The DNA reads as follows: TGTGCCAGCAGCTTGGTTACTAGCGGGGGGGCGAAGACCCAGTACTTC. Translated, it reads CASSLVTSGGAKTQYF.